This T cell receptor (beta chain) was obtained from a study of shared clonotypes between healthy human individuals. General study points: Four donors shared approximately 5% of their naive CD4 clonotypes.

The V and J ends lost 0 bases and 4 bases respectively, with 9 bases between them. Germline CDR1 is MGHRA and CDR2 is YSYEKL. CDR3 size: 14 residues. Healthy and HIV-negative, the adult donors had no recent acute infections or vaccinations. The test was conducted at deep level. Libraries were prepared by immunoSEQ multiplex PCR; TCRdb keeps only in-frame clonotypes and omits some of them. The sample includes hundreds of thousands of clones, 72% of them seen just once. A word on this clone: Its antigen is unidentified.

The clonotype was recovered from a woman in her twenties or thirties in good health. This chain connects TRBV4-1 to TRBJ1-1; the D gene is possibly TRBD1 (6 bases). Sequencing was done on a sample of memory CD4+ T cells sorted from blood. The subset is: CD45RA-negative fraction. Here the CDR3 reads CASSQERGGTEAFF. CDR3 nucleotides: TGCGCCAGCAGCCAAGAAAGAGGGGGCACTGAAGCTTTCTTT.